The rows below give T cell receptor beta chains drawn from one sample of a study of T cells in Graves' hyperthyroidism and ophthalmopathy. Each CDR3 protein gets one entry after TCRdb re-called the multiplex PCR reads with MiXCR. The sample contains about 590,000 distinct CDR3 sequences, 15% to 19% of which appear only once. The sequenced material came from blood. Every receptor here comes from a woman in her twenties or thirties with Graves' hyperthyroidism. Both conserved end residues are part of each CDR3. D genes are given only for firm matches. Rows give clone size only sometimes, using once, few, many, or a class for an expanded clone.

j_gene	v_gene	d_gene	abundance	CDR3nt	CDR3aa
TRBJ2-7	TRBV7-9	.	.	TGTGCCAGCAGCCGAAACGGGGACGAGCAGTACTTC	CASSRNGDEQYF
TRBJ1-3	TRBV30	TRBD1	many	TGTGCCTGGAGTAATTGGAGGGGGCGGAACACCATATATTTT	CAWSNWRGRNTIYF
TRBJ2-1	TRBV4-1	.	once	TGCGCCAGCAGCCAAGATCGCTGGGGGTACAATGAGCAGTTCTTC	CASSQDRWGYNEQFF
TRBJ2-5	TRBV29-1	TRBD2	few	TGCAGCGTCCTTCAAGTCGGTATAGCGGGGGGGCTAGAGACCCAGTACTTC	CSVLQVGIAGGLETQYF
TRBJ2-3	TRBV14	.	few	TGTGCCAGCAGTGTAGCGGCGTACACAGATACGCAGTATTTT	CASSVAAYTDTQYF
TRBJ2-7	TRBV28	TRBD2	.	TGTGCCAGCAGTTCGTCTAGCGGGAGAACACAGCAGTACTTC	CASSSSSGRTQQYF
TRBJ1-4	TRBV12-3/TRBV12-4	TRBD1	once	TGTGCCAGCAGCAGACAGGGAAATGAAAAACTGTTTTTT	CASSRQGNEKLFF
TRBJ2-2	TRBV28	TRBD2	many	TGTGCCAGCAGTTTATTGGCTAGCGGGAACACCGGGGAGCTGTTTTTT	CASSLLASGNTGELFF
TRBJ1-5	TRBV7-3	TRBD1	few	TGTGCCAGCAGCCGAAGGGACAGGGGAGGCAATCAGCCCCAGCATTTT	CASSRRDRGGNQPQHF
TRBJ1-2	TRBV6-1	.	many	TGTGCCAGCAGTGACCGAACCGGCCTTGGCTACACCTTC	CASSDRTGLGYTF
TRBJ2-7	TRBV27	TRBD1	.	TGTGCCAGCTTTTCCTTCACAGGGGCTGAGCAGTACTTC	CASFSFTGAEQYF
TRBJ2-1	TRBV7-9	TRBD2	few	TGTGCCAGCAGCCACAGGCTAGCGGGACTCAATGAGCAGTTCTTC	CASSHRLAGLNEQFF
TRBJ1-4	TRBV4-1	.	.	TGCGCCAGCAGCCAAGTCACGGTTCGGGCAACTAATGAAAAACTGTTTTTT	CASSQVTVRATNEKLFF
TRBJ2-1	TRBV7-2	TRBD2	many	TGTGCCAGCAGCTTAGAAGGGGCTAGCGGTTACAATGAGCAGTTCTTC	CASSLEGASGYNEQFF
TRBJ2-1	TRBV20-1	.	.	TGCAGTGCCTCCAAGTATATCTCCTACAATGAGCAGTTCTTC	CSASKYISYNEQFF
TRBJ2-1	TRBV4-1	.	.	TGCGCCAGCAGCCAAGATGGGTTAATCGTCGCGGAGCAGTTCTTC	CASSQDGLIVAEQFF
TRBJ1-2	TRBV6-5	TRBD1	many	TGTGCCAGCAGTTACGGACAGGATCACCTCTATGGCTACACCTTC	CASSYGQDHLYGYTF
TRBJ2-3	TRBV11-2	TRBD1	many	TGTGCCAGCAGCGATCCCCGGACAGGGTCCACAGATACGCAGTATTTT	CASSDPRTGSTDTQYF
TRBJ1-1	TRBV7-2	.	once	TGTGCCAGCAGCTTAGATGAGGAAAGCATGAACACTGAAGCTTTCTTT	CASSLDEESMNTEAFF
TRBJ1-1	TRBV14	.	.	TGTGCCAGCAGCCCATATTATGGGGGCGGCACTGAAGCTTTCTTT	CASSPYYGGGTEAFF
TRBJ1-2	TRBV6-1	.	few	TGTGCCAGCAGTGGGTCGTGGGGGCAGATGTATGGCTACACCTTC	CASSGSWGQMYGYTF